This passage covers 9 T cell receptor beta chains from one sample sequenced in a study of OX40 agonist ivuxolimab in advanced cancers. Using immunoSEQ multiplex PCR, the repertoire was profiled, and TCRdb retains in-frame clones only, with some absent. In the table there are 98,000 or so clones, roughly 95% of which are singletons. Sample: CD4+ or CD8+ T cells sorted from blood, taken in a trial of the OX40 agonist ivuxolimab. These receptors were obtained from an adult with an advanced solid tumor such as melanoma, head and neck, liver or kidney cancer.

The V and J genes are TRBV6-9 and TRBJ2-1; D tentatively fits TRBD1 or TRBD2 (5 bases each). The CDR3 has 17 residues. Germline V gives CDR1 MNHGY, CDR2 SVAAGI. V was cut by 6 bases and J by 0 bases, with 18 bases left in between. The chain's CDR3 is CASRRPLGESSYNEQFF. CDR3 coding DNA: TGTGCCAGCAGACGTCCTCTAGGGGAGAGCTCCTACAATGAGCAGTTCTTC.

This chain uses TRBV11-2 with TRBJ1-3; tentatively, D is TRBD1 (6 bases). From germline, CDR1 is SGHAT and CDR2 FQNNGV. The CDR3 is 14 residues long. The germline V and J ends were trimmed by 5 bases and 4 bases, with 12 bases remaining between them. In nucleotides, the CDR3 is TGTGCCAGCAGCCAAGGGGGGTGGGGAAACACCATATATTTT. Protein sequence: CASSQGGWGNTIYF.

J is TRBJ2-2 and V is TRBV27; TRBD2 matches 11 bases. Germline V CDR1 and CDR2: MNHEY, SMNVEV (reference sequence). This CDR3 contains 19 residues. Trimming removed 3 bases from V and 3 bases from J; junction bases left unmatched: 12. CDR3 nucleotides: TGTGCCAGCAGTTTGCGGACTAGCGGGCCGTGGGACTACACCGGGGAGCTGTTTTTT. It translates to CASSLRTSGPWDYTGELFF.

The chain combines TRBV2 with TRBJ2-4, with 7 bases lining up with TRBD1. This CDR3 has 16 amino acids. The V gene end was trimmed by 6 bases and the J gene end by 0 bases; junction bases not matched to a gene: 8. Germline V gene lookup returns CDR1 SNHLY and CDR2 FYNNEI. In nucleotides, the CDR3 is TGTGCCAGCAGCGCCTGGGACAGAGTAGCCAAAAACATTCAGTACTTC. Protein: CASSAWDRVAKNIQYF.

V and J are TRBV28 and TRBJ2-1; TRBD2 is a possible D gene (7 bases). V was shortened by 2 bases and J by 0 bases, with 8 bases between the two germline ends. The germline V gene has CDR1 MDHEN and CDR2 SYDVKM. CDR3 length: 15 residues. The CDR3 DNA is TGTGCCAGCAGTTTAGGGGGGGCCTCCTACAATGAGCAGTTCTTC. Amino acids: CASSLGGASYNEQFF.

The CDR3 sequence is CASSYRNTEAFF. In DNA form, the CDR3 reads TGTGCCAGCAGCTACAGGAACACTGAAGCTTTCTTT. The gene calls are TRBV6-5 and TRBJ1-1; D not certain. Germline V gene lookup returns CDR1 MNHEY and CDR2 SVGAGI. V was shortened by 6 bases and J by 1 base, with 6 bases between the two germline ends. The CDR3 extends over 12 amino acids.

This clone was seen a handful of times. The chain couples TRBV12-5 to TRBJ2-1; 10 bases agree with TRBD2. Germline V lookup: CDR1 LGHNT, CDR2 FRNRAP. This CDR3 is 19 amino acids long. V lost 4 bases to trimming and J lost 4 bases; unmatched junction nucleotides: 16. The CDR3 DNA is TGTGCTAGTGGTTCCCCGAGCGGGGGGGACCCTGCACCTTACAATGAGCAGTTCTTC. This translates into CASGSPSGGDPAPYNEQFF.

CDR3 DNA sequence: TGTGCCAGCAGGGGGACGGTGGACAATTCACCCCTCCACTTT. Its protein product is CASRGTVDNSPLHF. J is TRBJ1-6 and V is TRBV28; weak D call: TRBD1 (5 bases). V lost 6 bases and J 7 bases, leaving 13 bases between the germline ends. Germline lookup yields CDR1 MDHEN and CDR2 SYDVKM. This CDR3 is built from 14 residues.

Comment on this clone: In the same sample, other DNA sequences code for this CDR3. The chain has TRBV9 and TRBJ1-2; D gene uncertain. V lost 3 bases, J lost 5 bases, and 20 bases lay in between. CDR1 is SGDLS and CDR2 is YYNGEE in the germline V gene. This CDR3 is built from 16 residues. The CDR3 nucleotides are TGTGCCAGCAGCGCCCAAGTGGCCAACCAGGTATATGGCTACACCTTC. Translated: CASSAQVANQVYGYTF.